This TCR beta chain is from a study of blood T cells in healthy people across ages. Overall study context: About one barcoded beta molecule per two T cells was the capture yield of template switching.

In germline, CDR1 is DFQATT, CDR2 SNEGSKA (reference sequence). The CDR3 contains 16 residues. The second PCR ran about 6 to 12 cycles with a sample-barcoded 5' primer and J-beta primers. MiXCR, run by TCRdb on the 5' RACE reads, gives a single entry per CDR3 protein. The data contain more than 800,000 distinct CDR3 sequences, 25% to 30% of them singletons. As concerns this clonotype: Relative to the germline gene, one junction end is altered; a read error may explain this.

Sequenced material: blood. This TCR came from a woman at least 80 years old in good health. The V and J genes are TRBV20-1 and TRBJ2-2; 12 nucleotides align to TRBD2. The CDR3: CSTSGLAGGRTGELFF. The CDR3 DNA reads as TGCAGTACTAGCGGTCTAGCGGGGGGGCGTACCGGGGAGCTGTTTTTT.